What follows describes a single T cell receptor beta chain. No antigen is known for it. The data originate from a study of T cell responses to AZD1222 COVID-19 vaccine. Broader study findings: Donor demographics were predominantly white British with a female majority; clonal diversity may be underestimated.

After removal of 2 bases from V and 3 bases from J, the junction contained 7 bases not matched to a gene. This CDR3 spans 18 amino acids. CDR1 MNHEY and CDR2 SVGEGT come from the germline V gene. The method was immunoSEQ multiplex PCR; TCRdb's version includes in-frame clones alone and lacks a portion of them. There are 100,000 or so clones in the sample; more than 75% occur only once, and 12% lies in the top ten. V and J are TRBV6-2 or TRBV6-3 and TRBJ2-5; 15 nucleotides line up with TRBD2. The sample consisted of peripheral blood, taken on day 0 of AZD1222 vaccination. The clonotype originates from an adult in good health. CDR3 DNA sequence: TGTGCCAGCAGTTACGGGACTAGCGGGAGGCCATCCAAAGAGACCCAGTACTTC. Translating it yields CASSYGTSGRPSKETQYF.